This T cell receptor beta chain was sequenced for a study of beta chain features in type 1 diabetes. In the case of this clone: Its target is unknown.

CDR1 and CDR2 (germline): LNHDA, SQIVND (reference sequence). The CDR3 consists of 15 residues. The V gene end was trimmed by 7 bases and the J gene end by 4 bases; junction bases not matched to a gene: 10. What was sequenced were expressed TCRB transcripts, since all of the isolated RNA had been reverse transcribed. Data came from immunoSEQ multiplex PCR; TCRdb stores just in-frame clones and leaves some out. The table has 160,000 or so clones, 7.5% to 10% seen once; the top ten hold less than 3%. General study results and limits: PCR could preferentially amplify shorter templates, alike in patients and controls. TCRB rearrangement may or may not be influenced by HLA type; here this remained unresolved.

This sequence originates from a woman aged 18 to 35 in good health. Sequenced material: central memory CD4+ T cells from blood. The chain is built from TRBV19 and TRBJ2-7, with TRBD2 matching 10 bases. The CDR3 region is CASNPSGSVSYEQYF. DNA for the CDR3: TGTGCCAGTAACCCTAGCGGGAGTGTATCATACGAGCAGTACTTC.